This T cell receptor delta chain was obtained from a study of gamma-delta T cells after stem cell transplantation. TCRdb reprocessed the RT-PCR reads using CATT. Of 1,500 to 2,000 delta-chain clones in the sample, around 6.1% were seen once. With V trimmed by 0 bases and J by 0 bases, 24 bases remained unmatched. Germline assignment: CDR1 TSWWSYY and CDR2 QGS. The CDR3 sequence is 24 residues long. This clone was found a few times. TCRdb pairs this DNA with a much larger clone's protein that differs at residue 13, likely a read error; the protein shown was translated from the DNA. The TCR originated in a human donor. It is not recorded whose cells these are; they may come from a transplant donor. Sequencing used gamma-delta T cells. This chain links TRDV1 with TRDJ2; 8 bases fit TRDD3. CDR3: CALGELSICSYLAWGTSLTAQLFF. The CDR3 coding sequence is TGTGCTCTTGGGGAACTCTCGATTTGCTCCTACCTTGCCTGGGGGACCTCTTTGACAGCACAACTCTTCTTT.